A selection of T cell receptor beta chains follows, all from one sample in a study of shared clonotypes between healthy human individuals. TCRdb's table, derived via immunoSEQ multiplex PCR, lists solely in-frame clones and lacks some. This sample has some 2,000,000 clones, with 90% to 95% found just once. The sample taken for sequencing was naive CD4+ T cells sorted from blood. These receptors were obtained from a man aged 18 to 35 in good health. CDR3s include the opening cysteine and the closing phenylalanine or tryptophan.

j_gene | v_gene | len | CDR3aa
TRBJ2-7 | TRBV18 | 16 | CASSPPSSGGSYEQYF
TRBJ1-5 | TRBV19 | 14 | CASTLQVNNQPQHF
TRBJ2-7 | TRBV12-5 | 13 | CASGRGGSYEQYF
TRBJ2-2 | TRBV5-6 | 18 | CASSFGFTLAGEHGELFF
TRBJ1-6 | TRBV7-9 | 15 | CASSWKGQGGSPLHF
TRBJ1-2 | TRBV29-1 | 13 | CSVGHGQGNGYTF
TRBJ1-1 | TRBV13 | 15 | CASSPGGRVNTEAFF
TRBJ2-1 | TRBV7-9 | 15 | CASSFGRNSYNEQFF
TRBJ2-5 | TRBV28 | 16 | CASSSKTMTGRETQYF
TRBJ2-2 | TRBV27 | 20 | CASSTATYTGLAGVTGELFF
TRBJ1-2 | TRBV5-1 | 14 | CASSPLAADYGYTF
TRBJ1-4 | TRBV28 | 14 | CASSLYQSRQKLFF
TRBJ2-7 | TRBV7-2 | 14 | CASSSQGAYYEQYF
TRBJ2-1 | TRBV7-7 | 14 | CASSLHRDHNEQFF
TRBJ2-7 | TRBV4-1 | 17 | CASSPGTSGGIRGEQYF
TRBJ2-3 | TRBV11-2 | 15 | CASSFDLPLADTQYF
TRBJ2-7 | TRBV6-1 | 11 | CASTGSRGQYF
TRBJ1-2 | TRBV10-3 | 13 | CAISETGDYGYTF
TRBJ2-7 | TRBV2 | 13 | CASSAGTGGREYF
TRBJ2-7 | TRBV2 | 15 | CASSVGTSGIYEQYF
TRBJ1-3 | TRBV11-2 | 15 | CASSLISVGGNTIYF
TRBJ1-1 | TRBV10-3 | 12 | CAIATLNTEAFF
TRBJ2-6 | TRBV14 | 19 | CASSPLGTRATSGANVLTF
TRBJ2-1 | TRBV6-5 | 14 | CASRLAGGHNEQFF
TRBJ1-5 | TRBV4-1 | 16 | CASSQSVEGAGQPQHF
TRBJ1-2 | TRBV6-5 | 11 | CASRNRNGYTF
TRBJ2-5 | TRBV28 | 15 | CASSKGRGLWETQYF
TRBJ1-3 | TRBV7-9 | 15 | CASSSSSISGNTIYF
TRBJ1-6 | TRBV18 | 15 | CASSPRDIHNSPLHF
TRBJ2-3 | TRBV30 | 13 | CAWRSAGADTQYF
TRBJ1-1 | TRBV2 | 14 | CASSVGQARTEAFF
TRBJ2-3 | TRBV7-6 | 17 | CASSSQIPVTSTDTQYF
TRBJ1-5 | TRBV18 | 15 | CASSPGREANQPQHF
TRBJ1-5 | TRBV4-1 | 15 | CASSPGEGGNQPQHF
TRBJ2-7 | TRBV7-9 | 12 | CASSTSSYEQYF
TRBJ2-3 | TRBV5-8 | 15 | CASSRLAGDTDTQYF
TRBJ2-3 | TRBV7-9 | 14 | CASSLTSGGDTQYF
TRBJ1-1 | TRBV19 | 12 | CASSSTGPRAFF
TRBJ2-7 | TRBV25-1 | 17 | CASSEDIKGGMTYEQYF
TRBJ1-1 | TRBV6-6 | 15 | CASSGPGMGNTEAFF
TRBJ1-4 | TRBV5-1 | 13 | CASTLTGSEKLFF
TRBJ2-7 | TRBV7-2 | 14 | CASRTTGLSYEQYF
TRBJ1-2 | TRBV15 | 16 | CATSRGNRGAHDGYTF
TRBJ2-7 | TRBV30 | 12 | CAWSVRAYEQYF
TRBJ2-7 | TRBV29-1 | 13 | CSVTSGGFYEQYF
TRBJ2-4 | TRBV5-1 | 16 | CASSSQTGGIKNIQYF
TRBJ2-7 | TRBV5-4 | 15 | CASSRTSGPSYEQYF